This T cell receptor (beta chain) was observed in a study of control samples from healthy donors and cancer patients. TCRdb keeps only in-frame clones here, not all; method: immunoSEQ multiplex PCR. The sample holds about 140,000 clones, more than 90% seen once. Sequenced sample: blood. This TCR was recovered from a man between 25 and 39 years old in good health.

As DNA, the CDR3 is TGCGCCAGCAGCGCCCTGCGGGGGGACACCGGGGAGCTGTTTTTT. As protein: CASSALRGDTGELFF. This rearrangement joins TRBV5-1 to TRBJ2-2; 8 bases are a match to TRBD2. V lost 4 bases to trimming and J lost 3 bases; unmatched junction nucleotides: 5. The germline V gene encodes CDR1 SGHRS and CDR2 YFSETQ. This CDR3 is 15 amino acids long.